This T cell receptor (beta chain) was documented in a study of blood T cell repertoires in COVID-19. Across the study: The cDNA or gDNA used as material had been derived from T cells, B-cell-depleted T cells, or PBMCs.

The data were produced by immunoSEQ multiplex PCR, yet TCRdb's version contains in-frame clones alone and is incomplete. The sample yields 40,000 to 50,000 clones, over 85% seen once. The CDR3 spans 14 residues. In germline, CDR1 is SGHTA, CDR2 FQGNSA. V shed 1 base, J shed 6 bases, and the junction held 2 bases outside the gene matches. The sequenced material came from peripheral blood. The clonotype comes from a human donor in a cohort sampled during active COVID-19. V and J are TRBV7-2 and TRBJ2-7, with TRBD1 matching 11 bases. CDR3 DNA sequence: TGTGCCAGCAGCTTAGGGACAGGGGGCTCCGAGCAGTACTTC. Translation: CASSLGTGGSEQYF.